The 10 T cell receptor beta chains below were found in one sample sequenced in a study of cytomegalovirus exposure and HLA in healthy donors. The PCR ran on 60 Vbeta and 13 Jbeta primers. Libraries were prepared by immunoSEQ multiplex PCR; TCRdb keeps only in-frame clonotypes and omits some of them. The data show around 150,000 clones, over 65% seen once. The sequenced sample was PBMCs. These receptors came from a man aged 35-49 years in good health and CMV-seropositive.

The chain has TRBV6-5 and TRBJ2-7; no clear D gene. The CDR3 sequence is 14 residues long. Germline values: CDR1 MNHEY, CDR2 SVGAGI. Trimming removed 0 bases from V and 2 bases from J, with 8 bases in between. The CDR3 DNA reads TGTGCCAGCAGTTACTCCTGGTTAGCCTACGAGCAGTACTTC. Translated, it gives CASSYSWLAYEQYF.

This clone has a handful of counts. The rearrangement uses TRBV11-1 and TRBJ2-1, with 9 positions matching TRBD2. From germline, CDR1 is SGHAT and CDR2 FQDESV (reference sequence). Trimming took 2 bases from V and 5 from J; bases not matched to a gene: 4. The CDR3 spans 15 residues. The CDR3 reads CASSLSGGLDNEQFF. The DNA for the CDR3 is TGTGCCAGCAGCTTAAGCGGGGGGCTCGACAATGAGCAGTTCTTC.

The sample holds one count of this clone. The chain is built from TRBV9 and TRBJ2-1, with a weak D call TRBD2 (7 bases). This CDR3 is 14 amino acids long. With 2 bases removed from V and 10 bases from J, the gap between germline ends came to 16 bases. Germline CDR1 reads SGDLS; CDR2 reads YYNGEE. The CDR3 loop reads CASSVGGGRGEQFF. The CDR3, as DNA: TGTGCCAGCAGCGTCGGCGGGGGCCGTGGGGAGCAGTTCTTC.

V and J are TRBV9 and TRBJ2-5; D possibly corresponds to TRBD1 (6 bases). Trimming left V 0 bases short and J 5 bases short, with 14 bases between. The CDR3 has 15 residues. Germline lookup yields CDR1 SGDLS and CDR2 YYNGEE. In DNA, the CDR3 is TGTGCCAGCAGCGTAGGTGTGGGGGCGTTCGAGACCCAGTACTTC. Translated, it gives CASSVGVGAFETQYF.

The chain couples TRBV30 to TRBJ2-6; 10 bases map to TRBD1. The CDR3 sequence is 16 residues long. V lost 3 bases and J lost 2; bases outside the gene matches: 4. Germline lookup yields CDR1 GTSNPN and CDR2 SVGIG (reference sequence). The CDR3 coding sequence is TGTGCCTGGAGCGGACAGGGGGACACTGGGGCCAACGTCCTGACTTTC. This sequence encodes CAWSGQGDTGANVLTF. The full variable domain, completed using reference TRBV30 and TRBJ2-6, is SQTIHQWPATLVQPVGSPLSLECTVEGTSNPNLYWYRQAAGRGLQLLFYSVGIGQISSEVPQNLSASRPQDRQFILSSKKLLLSDSGFYLCAWSGQGDTGANVLTFGAGSRLTVL.

Comment on this clone: Mismatch with germline at one junction end may stem from a read error. This rearrangement joins TRBV7-7 to TRBJ2-3, with D maybe TRBD2 (5 bases). The germline V gene has CDR1 SSHAT and CDR2 FNYEAQ (reference sequence). This CDR3 has 13 residues. CDR3 nucleotide sequence: TGTGCTAGCAGCCGGGGATCGTTGGATACGCAGTATTTT. This gives the protein CASSRGSLDTQYF.

This clone was counted between two and nine times. This chain joins TRBV7-9 and TRBJ2-3; 10 bases fit TRBD1. J gave up 6 bases and V 6 bases, and 9 bases lay outside the gene matches. Germline V CDR1 and CDR2: SEHNR, FQNEAQ (reference sequence). CDR3 length: 15 amino acids. The CDR3 loop reads CASRSGTGVPDTQYF. The CDR3 DNA reads as TGTGCCAGCAGGTCCGGGACAGGGGTCCCGGATACGCAGTATTTT.

The chain has TRBV6-4 and TRBJ2-2; D possibly corresponds to TRBD1 (6 bases). Germline CDR1 and CDR2: MRHNA and SNTAGT. The V gene lost 4 bases and the J gene lost 1 base, with 7 bases spanning the gap. The CDR3 length is 14 residues. CDR3 nucleotides: TGTGCCAGCAGTGTGGGACAGAACACCGGGGAGCTGTTTTTT. It specifies CASSVGQNTGELFF.

The V and J genes are TRBV7-2 and TRBJ2-7; no clear D gene. This CDR3 is 12 amino acids long. Per the germline V gene, CDR1 is SGHTA and CDR2 is FQGNSA. V lost 5 bases and J 3 bases, leaving 8 bases between the germline ends. The CDR3 protein is CASSPPNYEQYF. CDR3 bases: TGTGCCAGCAGCCCCCCAAACTACGAGCAGTACTTC.

V is TRBV6-6 and J is TRBJ1-1, with TRBD1 matching over 8 bases. J was trimmed by 2 bases and V by 2 bases; bases with no gene match: 7. Germline V CDR1 and CDR2: MNHNY, SVGAGI (reference sequence). This CDR3 has 16 residues. The CDR3 sequence: CASSYPPGGANTEAFF. The CDR3 coding sequence is TGTGCCAGCAGTTACCCACCAGGGGGCGCCAACACTGAAGCTTTCTTT.